This T cell receptor (beta chain) stems from a study of T cells after yellow fever vaccination. Study-wide findings and caveats: Contaminants from the bulk population, in the form of abundant clonotypes, could be found in FACS-sorted repertoires. A small share of clonotypes appeared in both CD4 and CD8 compartments. Most clones from primary vaccination resurfaced after the booster (around 97% CD4, more than 75% CD8).

It was through 5'RACE template switching that TCR cDNA was made, with a universal primer site and UMIs added. MiXCR, applied by TCRdb to the 5' RACE reads, yields one record per CDR3 protein. The sample comprises 250,000 to 400,000 distinct CDR3 sequences, 4.1% of which are singletons, and around 23% rests with the top ten. This clonotype was recorded a few times. Antigen specificity is unknown. The sequences come from PBMCs, collected 5 days after the yellow fever booster vaccination. The source is a man younger than 35 who received the YFV17D yellow fever vaccine.

The CDR3: CASSIEATYNEQFF. The DNA for the CDR3 is TGTGCCAGTAGTATAGAAGCCACCTACAATGAGCAGTTCTTC. The chain is built from TRBV19 and TRBJ2-1, with D unresolved. V was trimmed by 0 bases and J by 2 bases, leaving 5 bases between them. The CDR3 consists of 14 residues. Germline loops: CDR1 LNHDA, CDR2 SQIVND (reference sequence).